This T cell receptor beta chain emerged from a study of blood T cells in healthy people across ages. Study in general: Capture via template switching afforded approximately one barcoded beta molecule per two T cells.

A second roughly 6 to 12 cycle PCR used barcoded and J-beta primers. TCRdb redid the calling of the 5' RACE reads with MiXCR, one entry per CDR3 protein. The profile covers 540,000 or so distinct CDR3 sequences, with less than 25% appearing a single time and under 9% taken by the ten largest. General observations from the study: Bulk PBMC profiling left naive and antigen-experienced comparisons inconclusive.

This clonotype has a handful of counts. As yet, its antigen is unknown. V shed 6 bases and J shed 7 bases, with 12 bases lying between them. This CDR3 comprises 12 residues. Germline-derived CDR1 and CDR2 are SEHNR and FQNEAQ (reference sequence). These data also formed part of another study, on T cells of mothers and their children.

The sample comprised blood. This TCR was sampled from a boy between 5 and 17 years old in good health. The chain carries TRBV7-9 and TRBJ1-1; D not resolved. CDR3 region: CASSFYEFEAFF. The CDR3 DNA reads as TGTGCCAGCAGTTTTTATGAATTTGAAGCTTTCTTT.